A selection of T cell receptor beta chains follows, all from one sample in a study of blood T cell repertoires in COVID-19. Sequenced by immunoSEQ multiplex PCR; TCRdb stores in-frame clones only, minus some. The data show roughly 230,000 clones, approximately 83% seen once. Sequenced sample: PBMCs or T cells enriched from blood (not recorded which). The receptors originated from a woman aged 60 to 75 who had recovered from COVID-19. The CDR3 runs from the conserved cysteine through the conserved F or W. The order of the fields is D gene, J gene, V gene, clone size, CDR3 DNA, CDR3 protein. The D gene is left open where the match is weak. Expanded clones are given a class, and other clones once, few, many or no size at all.

D: TRBD1; J: TRBJ2-5; V: TRBV6-5; size: -; DNA: TGTGCCAGCAGCGGACAGGGAGGCGAGACCCAGTACTTC; CDR3: CASSGQGGETQYF
D: TRBD1; J: TRBJ1-6; V: TRBV7-6; size: once; DNA: TGTGCCAGCAGTCTACGGACAGGGGGCGCACCCCTCCACTTT; CDR3: CASSLRTGGAPLHF
D: TRBD1; J: TRBJ2-2; V: TRBV28; size: -; DNA: TGTGCCAGCAGTCCCTTGGACAGGGCGGGCGGGGAGCTGTTTTTT; CDR3: CASSPLDRAGGELFF
D: TRBD1; J: TRBJ1-2; V: TRBV5-1; size: -; DNA: TGCGCCAGCAGCCCATCCGGGACAGGGGTGGCTGGCTACACCTTC; CDR3: CASSPSGTGVAGYTF
D: -; J: TRBJ2-3; V: TRBV6-5; size: -; DNA: TGTGCCAGCAGTTACCTGGCAGAGGGCACAGATACGCAGTATTTT; CDR3: CASSYLAEGTDTQYF
D: TRBD1; J: TRBJ1-1; V: TRBV4-1; size: -; DNA: TGCGCCAGCAGCCAAGGACAGGGAGGTTTTACTGAAGCTTTCTTT; CDR3: CASSQGQGGFTEAFF
D: TRBD1; J: TRBJ1-2; V: TRBV11-2; size: -; DNA: TGTGCCAGCAGCCCACAGGGGTATGGCTACACCTTC; CDR3: CASSPQGYGYTF
D: TRBD1; J: TRBJ2-2; V: TRBV4-2; size: -; DNA: TGTGCCAGCAGCCAAGATTTAAGGACAGGGAGCACCGGGGAGCTGTTTTTT; CDR3: CASSQDLRTGSTGELFF
D: -; J: TRBJ1-2; V: TRBV3-1/TRBV3-2; size: -; DNA: TGTGCCAGCAGCCACTCGACAGGAGAGGGCCTCTATGGCTACACCTTC; CDR3: CASSHSTGEGLYGYTF
D: TRBD2; J: TRBJ2-5; V: TRBV9; size: -; DNA: TGTGCCAGCAGCCCAGGGAGGGCCAGGGAGACCCAGTACTTC; CDR3: CASSPGRARETQYF
D: -; J: TRBJ1-1; V: TRBV11-3; size: -; DNA: TGTGCCAGCAGCTTAGCATTCGGCACTGAAGCTTTCTTT; CDR3: CASSLAFGTEAFF
D: TRBD2; J: TRBJ2-2; V: TRBV3-1/TRBV3-2; size: -; DNA: TGTGCCAGCAGCCCGCGACTAGCGATCACCGGGGAGCTGTTTTTT; CDR3: CASSPRLAITGELFF
D: -; J: TRBJ2-3; V: TRBV2; size: -; DNA: TGTGCCAGCAGAGACATCCGGGATACGCAGTATTTT; CDR3: CASRDIRDTQYF
D: TRBD2; J: TRBJ2-7; V: TRBV10-2; size: -; DNA: TGCGCCAGCAGTGAGTGGAAGCTAGCGGGAGGGGAAGAGCAGTACTTC; CDR3: CASSEWKLAGGEEQYF
D: TRBD1; J: TRBJ2-7; V: TRBV7-2; size: -; DNA: TGTGCCAGCAGCCTAACAGGGGACGAGCAGTACTTC; CDR3: CASSLTGDEQYF
D: -; J: TRBJ1-2; V: TRBV28; size: -; DNA: TGTGCCAGCAGTTTAGGTGGGGGCTGGGACTATGGCTACACCTTC; CDR3: CASSLGGGWDYGYTF
D: -; J: TRBJ1-2; V: TRBV6-5; size: -; DNA: TGTGCCAGCTGGCTGCCCAACTATGGCTACACCTTC; CDR3: CASWLPNYGYTF
D: TRBD1; J: TRBJ2-1; V: TRBV30; size: -; DNA: TGTGCCTGGAGCCCCGGGACAGGGGAAGGTGAGCAGTTCTTC; CDR3: CAWSPGTGEGEQFF
D: TRBD1; J: TRBJ1-2; V: TRBV7-2; size: -; DNA: TGTGCCAGCAGCCTATACAGGGGGGGCGCAAACTATGGCTACACCTTC; CDR3: CASSLYRGGANYGYTF
D: TRBD1; J: TRBJ1-1; V: TRBV7-9; size: few; DNA: TGTGCCAGCAGAGCAGACAGGGGTGAAGCTTTCTTT; CDR3: CASRADRGEAFF
D: TRBD2; J: TRBJ2-3; V: TRBV7-2; size: -; DNA: TGTGCCAGCAGCTCGGGGGGTAGCGGTGGCACAGATACGCAGTATTTT; CDR3: CASSSGGSGGTDTQYF
D: TRBD1; J: TRBJ2-2; V: TRBV2; size: few; DNA: TGTGCCAGCAGTATTTTTACAGGGGGCACCGGGGAGCTGTTTTTT; CDR3: CASSIFTGGTGELFF
D: -; J: TRBJ1-6; V: TRBV27; size: -; DNA: TGTGCCAGCAGTTTTATGTCGCCCCTGCTACTTAATTCACCCCTCCACTTT; CDR3: CASSFMSPLLLNSPLHF
D: TRBD1; J: TRBJ1-2; V: TRBV7-6; size: once; DNA: TGTGCCAGCAGCTTAGCCCCGGGACAGGGGCATGGCTACACCTTC; CDR3: CASSLAPGQGHGYTF
D: -; J: TRBJ2-5; V: TRBV5-1; size: -; DNA: TGCGCCAGCAGCTTGTTCGCGGGTGTAGGAGAGACCCAGTACTTC; CDR3: CASSLFAGVGETQYF
D: -; J: TRBJ2-7; V: TRBV7-9; size: -; DNA: TGTGCCAGCAGCGCAGACTATGACGGCTACGAGCAGTACTTC; CDR3: CASSADYDGYEQYF
D: -; J: TRBJ2-2; V: TRBV5-1; size: -; DNA: TGCGCCAGCAGCTTGAGTAGCAGCTTGAACACCGGGGAGCTGTTTTTT; CDR3: CASSLSSSLNTGELFF
D: -; J: TRBJ1-2; V: TRBV7-9; size: few; DNA: TGTGCCAGCAGCTCCCCCGGGTCTGGGCAACCGGGAGGCTACACCTTC; CDR3: CASSSPGSGQPGGYTF
D: TRBD2; J: TRBJ2-5; V: TRBV7-9; size: -; DNA: TGTGCCAGCAGCCCCCAACTAGCGGGGGGGCTTTGGGGGGAGACCCAGTACTTC; CDR3: CASSPQLAGGLWGETQYF
D: TRBD1; J: TRBJ1-2; V: TRBV2; size: -; DNA: TGTGCCAGCCGGGACAGGAGTAACTATGGCTACACCTTC; CDR3: CASRDRSNYGYTF
D: -; J: TRBJ1-1; V: TRBV5-6; size: few; DNA: TGTGCCAGCAGCTTGGGGGCCCACACTGAAGCTTTCTTT; CDR3: CASSLGAHTEAFF